What follows is one T cell receptor (beta chain) and its context. The CDR3 consists of 14 residues. The ends lost 7 bases at V and 3 bases at J; junction bases unmatched: 8. The data stem from a study of blood T cells in healthy people across ages. A J-beta primer mix and a sample-barcoded 5' primer were used in a second PCR of roughly 7 to 12 cycles. A single record per CDR3 protein comes from TCRdb applying MiXCR to the 5' RACE reads. Here the sample spans 790,000 or so distinct CDR3 sequences, just over 55% being singletons. The rearrangement uses TRBV12-3 or TRBV12-4 and TRBJ2-7; 8 nucleotides align to TRBD1. This TCR derives from a man in his forties or fifties in good health. Sequenced input: blood. CDR3: CASKQGGLLYEQYF. The CDR3 nucleotides are TGTGCCAGCAAACAGGGGGGTTTACTCTACGAGCAGTACTTC.